This T cell receptor (beta chain) derives from a study of shared clonotypes between healthy human individuals. Repertoires were generated with immunoSEQ multiplex PCR, while TCRdb's copy carries only in-frame clones and drops some. The sample contains 1,400,000 or so clones, about 98.5% of which appear only once. This sequence was found in a man aged 25-45 years in good health. Sequenced input: naive CD4+ T cells sorted from blood. The subset denotes: CD45RA+ positively selected.

The CDR3, as DNA: TGTGCCAGCTCACCAGGTCAGAAGAATACGCAGTATTTT. Residues: CASSPGQKNTQYF. The chain couples TRBV18 to TRBJ2-3; D is uncertain. The CDR3 runs to 13 residues. Between the trimmed V and J ends, which lost 2 bases and 7 bases, there was a span of 10 bases. In germline, CDR1 is KGHSH, CDR2 LQKENI. Complete variable domain (other parts from reference TRBV18 and TRBJ2-3): NAGVMQNPRHLVRRRGQEARLRCSPMKGHSHVYWYRQLPEEGLKFMVYLQKENIIDESGMPKERFSAEFPKEGPSILRIQQVVRGDSAAYFCASSPGQKNTQYFGPGTRLTVL.